The clone carrying this TCR beta chain has more than one count but fewer than ten. V lost 0 bases and J lost 6, with 12 bases in between. This CDR3 is 15 amino acids long. Per germline, CDR1 MNHEY and CDR2 SVGEGT. The TCRbeta library incorporated unique molecular identifiers. MiXCR was run by TCRdb on the PCR reads, yielding one entry per CDR3 protein. The sample carries some 200,000 distinct CDR3 sequences, around 7.7% recorded once. These data are taken from a study of T-cell reconstitution after alpha-beta-depleted transplantation in children. The V gene is TRBV6-2 or TRBV6-3, the J gene TRBJ2-1; perhaps TRBD2 as D (6 bases). The source material was PBMCs, mostly from graft donor cells, sampled 360 days after TCRalphabeta/CD19-depleted stem cell transplant. The TCR was taken from a male patient aged 2-10 years who had a stem cell transplant for acute myeloid leukemia, so the T cells may come from the graft donor. CDR3 amino acids: CASSYSETSANEQFF. CDR3 in DNA: TGTGCCAGCAGTTACTCCGAGACTAGTGCCAATGAGCAGTTCTTC.